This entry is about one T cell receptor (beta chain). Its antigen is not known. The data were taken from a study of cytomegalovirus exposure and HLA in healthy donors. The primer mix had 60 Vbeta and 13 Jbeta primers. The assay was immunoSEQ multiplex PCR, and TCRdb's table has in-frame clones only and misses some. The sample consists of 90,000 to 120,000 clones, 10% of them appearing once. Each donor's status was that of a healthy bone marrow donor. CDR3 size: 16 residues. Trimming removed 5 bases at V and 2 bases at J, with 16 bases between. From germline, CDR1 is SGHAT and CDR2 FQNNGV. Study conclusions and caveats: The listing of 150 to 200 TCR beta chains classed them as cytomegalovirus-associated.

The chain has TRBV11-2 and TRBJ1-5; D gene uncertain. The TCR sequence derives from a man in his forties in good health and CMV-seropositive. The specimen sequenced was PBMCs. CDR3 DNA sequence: TGTGCCAGCAGCACCTCGCGAGGGCCGGGCAATCAGCCCCAGCATTTT. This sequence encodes CASSTSRGPGNQPQHF.